These 6 T cell receptor beta chains came from one sample sequenced in a study of monozygotic twins with inflammatory bowel disease. TCRdb processed the 5' RACE reads again and assigns one entry to each CDR3 protein, with no DNA. Here the sample table reports some 170,000 distinct CDR3 sequences. The sample consisted of blood. These receptors all stem from a human donor with ulcerative colitis or Crohn's disease, or a healthy co-twin of an affected twin (not recorded which).

The chain recombines TRBV6-6 with TRBJ1-2; TCRdb's D call, TRBD1, is unchecked because there is no DNA. Germline V gives CDR1 MNHNY, CDR2 SVGAGI (reference sequence). This CDR3 has 13 amino acids. The CDR3 region is CASTNLGGFGYTF.

The chain has TRBV10-3 and TRBJ2-3; TCRdb gives TRBD2 as the D gene, but with no DNA this cannot be confirmed. CDR3 size: 13 residues. Germline V lookup: CDR1 ENHRY, CDR2 SYGVKD. CDR3 residues: CAISDSGPDTQYF.

V gene TRBV12-3 or TRBV12-4 combines with J gene TRBJ1-4. The CDR3 consists of 12 residues. Here the CDR3 reads CASRDPVGKLFF.

This chain's CDR3 is CAISSRSSYNEQFF. The chain has TRBV10-3 and TRBJ2-1. Per the germline V gene, CDR1 is ENHRY and CDR2 is SYGVKD. This CDR3 comprises 14 residues.

The chain carries TRBV19 and TRBJ1-1. The CDR3 contains 13 residues. Germline CDR1 and CDR2: LNHDA and SQIVND (reference sequence). The CDR3: CASKGRGNTEAFF.

The rearrangement joins TRBV7-2 to TRBJ2-1; TCRdb names TRBD1, which stays unverified in the absence of DNA. CDR3 size: 14 residues. Germline CDR1 SGHTA, CDR2 FQGNSA. CDR3 residues: CASSSRPGTHEQFF. Based on the CDR3 plus reference TRBV7-2 and TRBJ2-1, the full variable domain is GAGVSQSPSNKVTEKGKDVELRCDPISGHTALYWYRQSLGQGLEFLIYFQGNSAPDKSGLPSDRFSAERTGGSVSTLTIQRTQQEDSAVYLCASSSRPGTHEQFFGPGTRLTVL.